This T cell receptor (beta chain) was retrieved from a study of beta chain features in type 1 diabetes. From germline, CDR1 is LNHNV and CDR2 YYDKDF (reference sequence). This CDR3 has 15 residues. V shed 1 base and J shed 5 bases, with 14 bases lying between them. The investigators reverse transcribed all of the isolated RNA, so they sequenced expressed TCRB transcripts. Assay used: immunoSEQ multiplex PCR; TCRdb lists only in-frame clones, some missing. The sample holds 130,000 to 150,000 clones, about a tenth seen once. CD45RO/CCR7/CD25/CD127/CD95/CD27 sorting isolated CD4+ naive, central memory, regulatory and stem cell-like memory cells. Post-sort purity exceeded 95% for all sorted populations. This clone came up once. Its antigen is unknown. Findings and limits, study-wide: The study found fewer insertions and more deletions at VDJ junctions in type 1 diabetes patients.

Sequenced: central memory CD4+ T cells from blood. This TCR was recovered from a man between 18 and 35 years old in good health. The genes are TRBV15 and TRBJ1-2; D not certain. Written as DNA, the CDR3 is TGTGCCACCAGCAGAGGTGGCGGGAAAACTTATGGCTACACCTTC. Translated, it gives CATSRGGGKTYGYTF.